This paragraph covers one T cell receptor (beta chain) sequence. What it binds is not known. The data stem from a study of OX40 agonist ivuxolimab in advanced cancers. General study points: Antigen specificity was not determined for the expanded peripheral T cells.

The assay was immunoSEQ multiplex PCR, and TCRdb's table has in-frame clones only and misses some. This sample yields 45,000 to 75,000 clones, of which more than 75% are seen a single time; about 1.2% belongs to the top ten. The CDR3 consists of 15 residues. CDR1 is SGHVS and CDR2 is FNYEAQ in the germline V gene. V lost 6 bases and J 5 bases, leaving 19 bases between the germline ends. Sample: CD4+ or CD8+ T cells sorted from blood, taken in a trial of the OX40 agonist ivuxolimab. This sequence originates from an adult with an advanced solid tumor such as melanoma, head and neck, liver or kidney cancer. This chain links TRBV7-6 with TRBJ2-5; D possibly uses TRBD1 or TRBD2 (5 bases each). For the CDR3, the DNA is TGTGCCAGCAGGTTACCCGGGACCAGTGGGGAGACCCAGTACTTC. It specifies CASRLPGTSGETQYF.